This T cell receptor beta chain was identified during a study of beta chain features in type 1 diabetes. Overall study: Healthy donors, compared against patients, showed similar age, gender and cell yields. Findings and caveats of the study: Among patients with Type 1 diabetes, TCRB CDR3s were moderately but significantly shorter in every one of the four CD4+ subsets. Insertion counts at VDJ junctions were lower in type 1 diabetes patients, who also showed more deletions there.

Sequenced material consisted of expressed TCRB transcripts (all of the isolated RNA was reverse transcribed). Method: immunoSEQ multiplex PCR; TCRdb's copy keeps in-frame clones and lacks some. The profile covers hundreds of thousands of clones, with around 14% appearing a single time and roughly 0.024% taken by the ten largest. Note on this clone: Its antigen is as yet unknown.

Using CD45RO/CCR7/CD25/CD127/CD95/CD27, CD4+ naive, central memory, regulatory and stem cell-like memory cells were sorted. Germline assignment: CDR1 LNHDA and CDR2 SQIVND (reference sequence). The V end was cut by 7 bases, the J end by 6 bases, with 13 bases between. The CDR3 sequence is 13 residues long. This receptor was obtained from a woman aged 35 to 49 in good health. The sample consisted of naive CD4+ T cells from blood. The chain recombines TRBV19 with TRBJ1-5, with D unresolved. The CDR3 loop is CASISPGGQPQHF. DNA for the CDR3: TGTGCCAGTATTTCCCCGGGAGGTCAGCCCCAGCATTTT. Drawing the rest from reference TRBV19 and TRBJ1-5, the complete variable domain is DGGITQSPKYLFRKEGQNVTLSCEQNLNHDAMYWYRQDPGQGLRLIYYSQIVNDFQKGDIAEGYSVSREKKESFPLTVTSAQKNPTAFYLCASISPGGQPQHFGDGTRLSIL.